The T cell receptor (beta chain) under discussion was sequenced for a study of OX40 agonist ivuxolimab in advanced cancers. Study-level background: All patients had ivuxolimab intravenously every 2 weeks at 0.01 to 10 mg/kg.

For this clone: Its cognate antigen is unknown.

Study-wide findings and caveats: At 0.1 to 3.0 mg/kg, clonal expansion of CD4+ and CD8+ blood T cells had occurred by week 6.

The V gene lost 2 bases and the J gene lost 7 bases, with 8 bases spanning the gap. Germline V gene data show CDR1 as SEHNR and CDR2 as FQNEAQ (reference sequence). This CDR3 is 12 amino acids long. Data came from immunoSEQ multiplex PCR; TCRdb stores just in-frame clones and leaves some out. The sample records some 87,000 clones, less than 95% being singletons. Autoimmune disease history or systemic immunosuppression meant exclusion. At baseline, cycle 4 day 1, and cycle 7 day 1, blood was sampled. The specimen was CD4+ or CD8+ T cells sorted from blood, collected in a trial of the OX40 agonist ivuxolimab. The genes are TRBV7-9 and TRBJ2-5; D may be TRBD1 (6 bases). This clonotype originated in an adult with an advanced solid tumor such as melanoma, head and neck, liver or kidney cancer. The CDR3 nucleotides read TGTGCCAGCAGCTTATTGGGGGCGACCCAGTACTTC. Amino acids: CASSLLGATQYF.